The T cell receptor beta chain under discussion was sequenced for a study of T cells in narcolepsy. Overall study: Healthy controls were enrolled alongside patients with narcolepsy type 1 or type 2.

Notes on this clone: Its specificity is not known.

General study findings and limits: Reportedly, autoreactive clonotypes were serially detected in patients' blood but not controls'. Comparing one patient's CSF and blood CD4+ clonotypes highlighted HCRT- and TRIB2-specific autoreactive clonotypes.

TCRdb's table, derived via immunoSEQ multiplex PCR, lists solely in-frame clones and lacks some. The sample consists of roughly 10,000 clones, about 75% of them appearing once. This sequence was found in a human donor with narcolepsy. Sequencing used CD45RA- memory CD8+ T cells from PBMCs.

CDR3 sequence reads: CASSWRRLQTSGNTNTGELFF. The CDR3 DNA sequence: TGTGCCAGCAGTTGGCGACGATTGCAGACTAGCGGGAACACGAACACCGGGGAGCTGTTTTTT. The gene calls are TRBV28 and TRBJ2-2; 11 positions agree with TRBD2. In germline, CDR1 is MDHEN, CDR2 SYDVKM. The CDR3 is 21 amino acids. Trimming at V came to 4 bases and at J to 0 bases, leaving 16 bases not matched to a gene.